The T cell receptor (beta chain) described here comes from a study of identical twins. Study-level results: Whereas memory repertoires showed no such difference, abundant cord blood beta clonotypes carried fewer insertions.

Germline V lookup: CDR1 MGHRA, CDR2 YSYEKL. After removal of 6 bases from V and 0 bases from J, the junction contained 9 bases not matched to a gene. The CDR3 has 16 amino acids. On this clonotype: What it binds is not known.

TCRdb recomputed calls from the 5' RACE reads with MiXCR, one row per CDR3 protein. The sample lists roughly 700,000 distinct CDR3 sequences, less than 10% occurring once. The same data also went into a second study, on yellow fever vaccine responses in identical twins.

Specimen: PBMCs. The V call is TRBV4-1, the J call TRBJ2-3, with 7 bases aligning to TRBD2. The sequence derives from a woman in her late teens or twenties in good health. In DNA, the CDR3 is TGCGCCAGCAGTAGGGCAAGCGGGAAGAGCACAGATACGCAGTATTTT. It translates to CASSRASGKSTDTQYF.